This T cell receptor beta chain emerged from a study of blood T cells in healthy people across ages (dated by TCRdb to about 2015). Context from the whole study: In model experiments, roughly one uniquely barcoded TCR beta cDNA molecule per two T cells was captured by template switching. The study measured age-related changes in TCR beta repertoire diversity using deep sequencing normalized with unique cDNA molecular identifiers. To avoid experimental bias, donors of different ages were spread randomly across the sequencing lanes. The donors were split into four age groups: young (average 16 years), middle-aged (about 40), aged (approximately 59) and long-lived (under 85). For two donors (one aged 18 to 30 and one aged 80 or older), the study analyzed two additional independent replicas of 1 million unique cDNA reads from the same blood draw. Points the paper makes about the study in general: Because the CMV infection status of the donors was unknown, age-related changes in expanded clonotypes may potentially have been confounded. Estimates of total diversity based on one million sequenced T cells were considered lower bounds and underestimates. The long-lived group showed more naive CD4+ T cells, fewer expanded clones and increased TCR diversity than the aged group, suggesting age selection. A strong correlation was found between observed TCR beta diversity and the percentage of naive T cells measured by flow cytometry. Conclusive comparison of naive and antigen-experienced compartments was prevented by the profiling of bulk unsorted PBMCs. Observed TCR beta diversity per million T cells fell roughly linearly with age, and a significant reduction was already apparent by age roughly 40.

V loses 4 bases at its end and J loses 6 bases; junction bases beyond the gene matches: 6. The CDR3 has 14 amino acids, counting the end cysteine and phenylalanine. The read is trimmed to its CDR3 DNA, 42 bases read in frame from base 1. From the germline V gene, CDR1 is KGHSH and CDR2 is LQKENI. Systemically healthy Caucasian individuals from Russia, around 38 in total and aged about 6 to 100 years, were included as donors. Approximately 10 milliliters of peripheral blood were collected from each donor into EDTA-treated Vacutainer tubes. Ficoll-Paque density-gradient centrifugation was used to isolate PBMCs, with at least 7 million per sample. Trizol reagent was used to extract total RNA from PBMCs, with at least 6 micrograms per sample. For every donor, flow cytometry on a PBMC aliquot measured the percentage of naive CD45RAhigh/CD27high T cells. Concerning this clonotype itself: No cognate antigen has been identified for it. Being one base from a much bigger clone, this may be a read error.

The library was obtained by 5' RACE. Sequencing took place on an Illumina HiSeq 2500. A second roughly 7 to 12 cycle PCR used a sample-barcoded 5' primer and a J-beta primer mix. A template-switch 5' adaptor carrying 12 random nucleotides introduced a unique molecular identifier onto each TCR beta cDNA molecule. At least 2.5 million CDR3-containing paired-end reads were obtained from each sample. All of the RNA was converted into first-strand cDNA using the Mint cDNA synthesis kit, with a TRBC-specific oligonucleotide serving as the primer. After uracil-DNA glycosylase treatment, a first 18-cycle PCR used universal primers M1SS and BC2_uni_R on all cDNA. As for the original processing: Normalization of each sample was performed by random selection of 1 million high-quality reads, each carrying a distinct molecular identifier. Instead of being binned into consensus sequences, reads with shared molecular identifiers were discarded. MiTCR, set to a Q25 quality threshold and the strictest error-elimination algorithm, was used for CDR3 identification, clonotype clustering and error correction. A nonparametric unseen species model with Euler transformation was used to estimate a lower bound on total TCR beta diversity. The public reads were reprocessed in TCRdb via fastp at Q25 and MiXCR, keeping in-frame beta chains. A single entry per CDR3 protein holds the most common genes and DNA from its merged rows. None of the V and J calls come from the authors' own analysis; TCRdb made them. Present in this sample are 380,000 or so distinct CDR3 sequences, 45% to 65% of which were seen just once. The top ten clonotypes cover under 65% of the sample.

The clonotype originates from a man in his 60s in good health. The sequence is built from TRBV18 and TRBJ2-1, with 7 bases aligning to TRBD2. Source material: blood. The DNA sequence is as follows: TGTGCCAGCTCACTTGGCGGGGGTAGCAATGAGCAGTTCTTC. Its protein product is CASSLGGGSNEQFF.